Listed here are 21 T cell receptor beta chains from one sample, sequenced in a study of post-analysis software for immune sequencing data (dated by TCRdb to the mid-2010s). Preparation of the library involved PCR. The sequencer listed for this sample is Illumina HiSeq 2500. To reduce PCR and sequencing biases, unique molecular identifiers were incorporated into the TCR beta cDNA libraries. Using fastp at Q25 and MiXCR, TCRdb reprocessed the public reads and kept productive beta chains. Rows are combined by CDR3 protein, so each entry shows the most common genes and DNA. Here the sample has 500,000 to 600,000 distinct CDR3 sequences; roughly 47% occur a single time. The ten largest clonotypes hold more than 1.5% of the sample. Which antigens these TCRs recognize remains unknown. The paper as a whole reports these results and caveats: Patients showed significantly higher frequencies than controls for roughly five TRBV segments, among them TRBV5-6, TRBV5-1 and TRBV20-1.

What was sequenced was blood. Receptors originate from a girl aged 5-17 years with multiple sclerosis.

Concerning this clonotype itself: A much larger clone sits a single nucleotide away, making a read error possible. The rearrangement links TRBV5-6 to TRBJ2-1; a weak D match, TRBD1 (5 bases). Matching the DNA end better, TRBJ2-7 makes the J call doubtful. The germline gives CDR1 SGHDT, CDR2 YYEEEE. The CDR3 is 14 residues long. The DNA for the CDR3 is TGTGCCAGCAGCTTGGGGGGCTCCTACAATGAGCAGTACTTC. Translating it yields CASSLGGSYNEQYF.

Worth noting for this clonotype: At one end the junction does not follow the germline gene, possibly because of a read error. This sequence joins TRBV4-2 and TRBJ2-7; D is uncertain. This CDR3 is 14 amino acids long. From germline, CDR1 is LGHNA and CDR2 YNFKEQ. In DNA form, the CDR3 reads TGTGCCAGCAGCCGCATAGGCACCGTGGACGAGCGGTACTTC. Translating gives CASSRIGTVDERYF.

The chain couples TRBV7-9 to TRBJ1-1, with 7 bases matching TRBD1. Germline-derived CDR1 and CDR2 are SEHNR and FQNEAQ (reference sequence). This CDR3 comprises 14 residues. Unmatched junction bases numbered 7, after V lost 3 bases and J lost 6 bases. The chain's CDR3 is CASSFWGDRAEAFF. The CDR3 DNA is TGTGCCAGCAGCTTCTGGGGAGACAGGGCTGAAGCTTTCTTT. Combining the CDR3 with reference TRBV7-9 and TRBJ1-1 gives the whole variable domain DTGVSQNPRHKITKRGQNVTFRCDPISEHNRLYWYRQTLGQGPEFLTYFQNEAQLEKSRLLSDRFSAERPKGSFSTLEIQRTEQGDSAMYLCASSFWGDRAEAFFGQGTRLTVV.

The V and J genes are TRBV7-8 and TRBJ2-1; D unresolved. The germline V gene encodes CDR1 SGHVS and CDR2 FQNEAQ. This CDR3 has 16 amino acids. V lost 6 bases, J lost 0 bases, and 15 bases lay in between. This chain's CDR3 is CASSTISPASYNEQFF. In nucleotides, the CDR3 is TGTGCCAGCAGTACCATTAGTCCTGCCTCCTACAATGAGCAGTTCTTC.

This clonotype turned up a few times. The rearrangement uses TRBV12-3 or TRBV12-4 and TRBJ2-7; 10 bases line up with TRBD2. Losses at the gene ends were 7 bases for V and 2 bases for J; bases not matched to a gene: 5. The CDR3 covers 14 residues. CDR3 coding DNA: TGTGCCAGCACCCCTAGCGGGAGTGCCTACGAGCAGTACTTC. Translating it yields CASTPSGSAYEQYF.

The chain has TRBV29-1 and TRBJ2-3; 7 bases match TRBD1. V shed 0 bases, J shed 3 bases, and the junction held 9 bases outside the gene matches. The CDR3 runs 16 residues. Germline assignment: CDR1 SQVTM and CDR2 ANQGSEA. The chain's CDR3 is CSVEDLRTGFTDTQYF. CDR3 DNA sequence: TGCAGCGTTGAAGATCTGCGGACAGGTTTTACAGATACGCAGTATTTT.

This chain links TRBV5-1 with TRBJ2-1, with 8 bases aligning to TRBD2. The germline gives CDR1 SGHRS, CDR2 YFSETQ. The CDR3 extends over 16 amino acids. V lost 0 bases, J lost 2 bases, and 4 bases stayed unmatched. CDR3 DNA: TGCGCCAGCAGCTTGGACCGGGGGGGCCCCTACAATGAGCAGTTCTTC. This translates into CASSLDRGGPYNEQFF.

This clonotype has only a few counts. The CDR3: CSVEDPTGDKVEQYF. CDR3 bases: TGCAGCGTTGAAGACCCCACGGGGGACAAGGTCGAGCAGTACTTC. This rearrangement joins TRBV29-1 to TRBJ2-7; D assignment may be TRBD1 or TRBD2 (6 bases each). Germline V lookup: CDR1 SQVTM, CDR2 ANQGSEA. The CDR3 sequence is 15 residues long. Trimming left V 0 bases short and J 6 bases short, with 18 bases between.

The chain has TRBV12-3 or TRBV12-4 and TRBJ2-3, with 10 bases aligning to TRBD1. With 5 bases clipped from V and 4 bases from J, the junction kept 0 bases outside the gene matches. CDR3 length: 13 residues. The CDR3 bases are TGTGCCAGCAGTGGACAGGGGGCAGATACGCAGTATTTT. This gives the protein CASSGQGADTQYF.

V and J are TRBV3-1 and TRBJ2-3; 11 nucleotides align to TRBD2. This CDR3 contains 15 residues. Germline-derived CDR1 and CDR2 are LGHDT and YNNKEL (reference sequence). J gave up 8 bases and V 3 bases, and 7 bases lay outside the gene matches. CDR3 amino acids: CASSHTSGSPGTQYF. Written as DNA, the CDR3 is TGTGCCAGCAGCCACACTAGCGGGAGCCCAGGTACGCAGTATTTT.

The chain joins TRBV12-3 or TRBV12-4 to TRBJ2-7, with D uncertain. V lost 6 bases and J 4 bases, leaving 16 bases between the germline ends. The CDR3 length is 14 residues. CDR3 DNA sequence: TGTGCCAGCAGGTGGGCCTTCGTCTTATACGAGCAGTACTTC. Translating gives CASRWAFVLYEQYF.

The sample holds a few counts of this clonotype. The genes are TRBV24-1 and TRBJ2-5, with D maybe TRBD1 (8 bases). This CDR3 region has 16 residues. CDR1 and CDR2 from the germline V gene are KGHDR and SFDVKD. V lost 2 bases, J lost 4 bases, and 16 bases lay in between. CDR3 sequence reads: CATSDSGQGGGETQYF. CDR3 coding DNA: TGTGCCACCAGTGATTCCGGACAGGGAGGGGGAGAGACCCAGTACTTC.

The V gene is TRBV5-1, the J gene TRBJ1-2; D is unclear. Trimming cost V 4 bases and J 7 bases, with 20 bases left between them. Germline loops: CDR1 SGHRS, CDR2 YFSETQ. The CDR3 has 15 residues. The CDR3 region is CASSPPGKAVGGYTF. In DNA, the CDR3 is TGCGCCAGCAGCCCCCCCGGGAAGGCGGTGGGTGGCTACACCTTC.

The chain couples TRBV6-1 to TRBJ2-1, with TRBD2 identical over 8 bases. CDR3 length: 16 residues. V lost 5 bases, J lost 9 bases, and 15 bases stayed unmatched. The germline CDR1 and CDR2 sequences are MNHNS and SASEGT. CDR3 region: CASSRWTSKPSTEQFF. In nucleotides, the CDR3 is TGTGCCAGCAGTAGGTGGACTAGCAAACCCTCGACTGAGCAGTTCTTC.

This clonotype was counted between two and nine times. The chain joins TRBV25-1 to TRBJ2-3; unclear D gene. The CDR3 totals 14 residues. CDR1 is MGHDK and CDR2 is SYGVNS in the germline V gene. V was clipped by 3 bases and J by 2 bases, with 9 bases between them. CDR3 nucleotide sequence: TGTGCCAGCAGTGATAACATCATCACAGATACGCAGTATTTT. Translated, it gives CASSDNIITDTQYF.

This clonotype was detected only a few times. The chain carries TRBV10-3 and TRBJ2-3; D is unresolved. From germline, CDR1 is ENHRY and CDR2 SYGVKD. V was pared by 2 bases and J by 2 bases, with 8 bases between. The CDR3 spans 14 residues. CDR3 nucleotides: TGTGCCATCAGTGAGCCCAGCTCCACAGATACGCAGTATTTT. It translates to CAISEPSSTDTQYF.

The chain uses TRBV4-2 and TRBJ2-3; 7 bases fit TRBD2. This CDR3 spans 19 amino acids. The trim removed 1 base at V and 3 bases at J, leaving 16 bases unmatched. Germline V gene lookup returns CDR1 LGHNA and CDR2 YNFKEQ. The CDR3 DNA sequence: TGTGCCAGCAGCCAAGCCTTGACTAGCTGGGAAGGGAGGACAGATACGCAGTATTTT. Amino acid sequence: CASSQALTSWEGRTDTQYF.

This clonotype was observed a few times. The V gene is TRBV7-2, the J gene TRBJ1-2; no firm D call. V lost 5 bases, J lost 2 bases, and 12 bases lay in between. The germline gives CDR1 SGHTA, CDR2 FQGNSA. CDR3 length: 14 amino acids. The CDR3 here is CASSLRTENYGYTF. CDR3 coding DNA: TGTGCCAGCAGCCTACGTACAGAGAACTATGGCTACACCTTC.

This clonotype has a handful of counts. V gene TRBV20-1 combines with J gene TRBJ2-7; D possibly corresponds to TRBD2 (6 bases). Germline CDR1 DFQATT, CDR2 SNEGSKA (reference sequence). This CDR3 has 10 amino acids. The CDR3 bases are TGCGGGGGGACCTCCTACGAGCAGTACTTC. The encoded protein is CGGTSYEQYF.

The V and J genes are TRBV20-1 and TRBJ2-1; 7 bases match TRBD1. Germline V gene sequence: CDR1 DFQATT, CDR2 SNEGSKA (reference sequence). CDR3 size: 14 residues. The V and J ends lost 4 bases and 4 bases, in that order; junction bases with no gene match: 7. The CDR3 region is CSAIPGTAYNEQFF. The CDR3 nucleotides read TGCAGTGCTATTCCCGGGACAGCGTACAATGAGCAGTTCTTC.

There are a few counts of this clonotype. The chain is built from TRBV4-1 and TRBJ1-2, with D uncertain. The germline gives CDR1 MGHRA, CDR2 YSYEKL. The CDR3 runs 15 residues. Trimming removed 0 bases at V and 4 bases at J, with 12 bases between. As DNA, the CDR3 is TGCGCCAGCAGCCAAGATTCAGGCAGCTTCTATGGCTACACCTTC. Translating gives CASSQDSGSFYGYTF.